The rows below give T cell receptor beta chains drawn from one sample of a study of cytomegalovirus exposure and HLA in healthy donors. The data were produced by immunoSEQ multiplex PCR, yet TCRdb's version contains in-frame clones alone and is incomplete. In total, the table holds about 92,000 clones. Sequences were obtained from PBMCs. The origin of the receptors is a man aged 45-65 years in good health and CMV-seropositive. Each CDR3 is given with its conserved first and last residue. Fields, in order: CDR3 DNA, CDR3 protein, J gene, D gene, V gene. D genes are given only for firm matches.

DNA: TGTGCCAGCGGGCAGTACCGTCAGCCCCAGCATTTT
CDR3: CASGQYRQPQHF
J: TRBJ1-5
D: .
V: TRBV2

DNA: TGTGCCAGCAGCCTCCTGGACTCTTACCGGAATGAGCAGTTCTTC
CDR3: CASSLLDSYRNEQFF
J: TRBJ2-1
D: .
V: TRBV6-6

DNA: TGCAGCGTTGTGGTATTTTGGGCCAGGGGAGGAAACACCATATATTTT
CDR3: CSVVVFWARGGNTIYF
J: TRBJ1-3
D: .
V: TRBV29-1

DNA: TGTGCCAGCAGCGCGGGGGGCCAGAACACTGAAGCTTTCTTT
CDR3: CASSAGGQNTEAFF
J: TRBJ1-1
D: .
V: TRBV9

DNA: TGTGCCAGCTCCCCGCGAGCGGGAGTTAGCAATGAGCAGTTCTTC
CDR3: CASSPRAGVSNEQFF
J: TRBJ2-1
D: TRBD2
V: TRBV18

DNA: TGTGCCAGCAGTGTCTTAGCCTATGGCTACACCTTC
CDR3: CASSVLAYGYTF
J: TRBJ1-2
D: .
V: TRBV2

DNA: TGTGCCAGCAGCGTAGCGGGTCTAGCGGACATCACAGATACGCAGTATTTT
CDR3: CASSVAGLADITDTQYF
J: TRBJ2-3
D: TRBD2
V: TRBV9

DNA: TGTGCCAGCTCACCGACAGGGGTTGGGGACACTGAAGCTTTCTTT
CDR3: CASSPTGVGDTEAFF
J: TRBJ1-1
D: TRBD1
V: TRBV18

DNA: TGTGCCAGCAGCTTGGGCCTAGCGGGAGAACCTGGGGCCAACGTCCTGACTTTC
CDR3: CASSLGLAGEPGANVLTF
J: TRBJ2-6
D: TRBD2
V: TRBV5-4

DNA: TGTGCCAGCAGCCCATGGCAGAACACCGGGGAGCTGTTTTTT
CDR3: CASSPWQNTGELFF
J: TRBJ2-2
D: .
V: TRBV14

DNA: TGTGCCAGTAGCATCTCTCGCGCAGGGAACACTGAAGCTTTCTTT
CDR3: CASSISRAGNTEAFF
J: TRBJ1-1
D: .
V: TRBV19

DNA: TGTGCCAGTAGTACAGGGGGCTGGCTAGCGCCCTGGGAGCAGTACTTC
CDR3: CASSTGGWLAPWEQYF
J: TRBJ2-7
D: TRBD1
V: TRBV19

DNA: TGTGCCAGCAGCGCCGAGACAGTACCCACAGATACGCAGTATTTT
CDR3: CASSAETVPTDTQYF
J: TRBJ2-3
D: .
V: TRBV9

DNA: TGTGCCAGCTCCCAGCGGGGGACGGCCGACAATCAGCCCCAGCATTTT
CDR3: CASSQRGTADNQPQHF
J: TRBJ1-5
D: .
V: TRBV18

DNA: TGTGCCAGCAGTCCCCTGCAGGGGAAGTCTGGGGCCAACGTCCTGACTTTC
CDR3: CASSPLQGKSGANVLTF
J: TRBJ2-6
D: .
V: TRBV27

DNA: TGCGCCAGCAGCTTGAAACCCCCGGGACTAGTGTACAATGAGCAGTTCTTC
CDR3: CASSLKPPGLVYNEQFF
J: TRBJ2-1
D: TRBD2
V: TRBV5-1

DNA: TGTGCCAGCAGCTCCGGGACAGCTCTTGGCACCTTC
CDR3: CASSSGTALGTF
J: TRBJ1-2
D: TRBD1
V: TRBV11-3

DNA: TGCAGCGGGGACAGGGGGACTAGCGGGAATACAGATACGCAGTATTTT
CDR3: CSGDRGTSGNTDTQYF
J: TRBJ2-3
D: TRBD2
V: TRBV29-1

DNA: TGTGCCAGCAGCTCAGGTGACAGTTCCCATGGCTACACCTTC
CDR3: CASSSGDSSHGYTF
J: TRBJ1-2
D: .
V: TRBV11-3

DNA: TGTGCCAGCAGCTACAGTAATAGCAATCAGCCCCAGCATTTT
CDR3: CASSYSNSNQPQHF
J: TRBJ1-5
D: .
V: TRBV7-9

DNA: TGTGCCAGCAGCTTACGGGCCCCGGGAACGAGAAATACGCAGTATTTT
CDR3: CASSLRAPGTRNTQYF
J: TRBJ2-3
D: .
V: TRBV7-8

DNA: TGCGCCAGCAGCCAAGGGGTGGGACAAGGCAATCAGCCCCAGCATTTT
CDR3: CASSQGVGQGNQPQHF
J: TRBJ1-5
D: .
V: TRBV4-3

DNA: TGCAGCGTTGACGGTATCACAGATACGCAGTATTTT
CDR3: CSVDGITDTQYF
J: TRBJ2-3
D: .
V: TRBV29-1

DNA: TGTGCCAGCACCAGCCCGGGGGTCAACACTGAAGCTTTCTTT
CDR3: CASTSPGVNTEAFF
J: TRBJ1-1
D: .
V: TRBV6-5

DNA: TGTGCCAGCAGCCCGTATCTAGCGGGAGACAATGAGCAGTTCTTC
CDR3: CASSPYLAGDNEQFF
J: TRBJ2-1
D: TRBD2
V: TRBV7-9

DNA: TGTGCCAGCAGCGTGGGACACCTCCTGGACGAGCAGTACTTC
CDR3: CASSVGHLLDEQYF
J: TRBJ2-7
D: .
V: TRBV7-2

DNA: TGTGCCAGCTCACCACGGACTAGCGGGAGCAGCGATGAGCAGTTCTTC
CDR3: CASSPRTSGSSDEQFF
J: TRBJ2-1
D: TRBD2
V: TRBV18

DNA: TGTGCCACCTTCTCCGGGACAGGGGTAAATGGCTACACCTTC
CDR3: CATFSGTGVNGYTF
J: TRBJ1-2
D: TRBD1
V: TRBV6-5

DNA: TGTGCCAGCATTCAAGGACAGGGAATCTCCTACGAGCAGTACTTC
CDR3: CASIQGQGISYEQYF
J: TRBJ2-7
D: TRBD1
V: TRBV6-1

DNA: TGTGCCAGCAGCTCCTGGACTAGTAGCACAGATACGCAGTATTTT
CDR3: CASSSWTSSTDTQYF
J: TRBJ2-3
D: TRBD2
V: TRBV7-2

DNA: TGTGCTTTGGGCCTTAGCGGGATGGCCACAGATACGCAGTATTTT
CDR3: CALGLSGMATDTQYF
J: TRBJ2-3
D: TRBD2
V: TRBV10-3

DNA: TGTGCCAGCAGTTCCAACAGGATGGGTGGCTACACCTTC
CDR3: CASSSNRMGGYTF
J: TRBJ1-2
D: .
V: TRBV6-6

DNA: TGTGCCAGCAGCCTCGGGACAGGGGGAGGCCAAGAGACCCAGTACTTC
CDR3: CASSLGTGGGQETQYF
J: TRBJ2-5
D: TRBD1
V: TRBV7-3

DNA: TGTGCCAGCAGCTTGGGGGCTTCGGAGACCCAGTACTTC
CDR3: CASSLGASETQYF
J: TRBJ2-5
D: .
V: TRBV5-6

DNA: TGTGCCTGGAGTGTACAGGGGCCGACAGGCTACACCTTC
CDR3: CAWSVQGPTGYTF
J: TRBJ1-2
D: TRBD1
V: TRBV30

DNA: TGCGCCAGCAGCCAAGAGCCCGGGACTAGCGGGAGACATGAGCAGTTCTTC
CDR3: CASSQEPGTSGRHEQFF
J: TRBJ2-1
D: TRBD2
V: TRBV4-3

DNA: TGCGCCAGCAGCCAAGGGTTAGCGGGAGCCTCGGCATGGCAGTTCTTC
CDR3: CASSQGLAGASAWQFF
J: TRBJ2-1
D: TRBD2
V: TRBV4-1

DNA: TGTGCCAGCAGCTTAGCCGTGTTCTATGAGGGCTACACCTTC
CDR3: CASSLAVFYEGYTF
J: TRBJ1-2
D: .
V: TRBV7-2

DNA: TGTGCCAGCAGCCCGACAGGGAGAAGCAATCAGCCCCAGCATTTT
CDR3: CASSPTGRSNQPQHF
J: TRBJ1-5
D: TRBD1
V: TRBV28

DNA: TGTGCCTGGAGTGCCGGATGGGCGGATACGCAGTATTTT
CDR3: CAWSAGWADTQYF
J: TRBJ2-3
D: .
V: TRBV30

DNA: TGTGCCAGCAGCGTAGACCTTATAGCGGGAGCCTACGAGCAGTACTTC
CDR3: CASSVDLIAGAYEQYF
J: TRBJ2-7
D: TRBD2
V: TRBV9

DNA: TGTGCCAGCAGCTTAATGGCTAGCGGGAGTGAGACCCAGTACTTC
CDR3: CASSLMASGSETQYF
J: TRBJ2-5
D: TRBD2
V: TRBV7-2

DNA: TGTGCCTGGATGTGGGGCCTGGGGTACACCTTC
CDR3: CAWMWGLGYTF
J: TRBJ1-2
D: .
V: TRBV30

DNA: TGTGCCAGCAGGCGGGAGGGCCGTGCAACTGAGCAGTTCTTC
CDR3: CASRREGRATEQFF
J: TRBJ2-1
D: TRBD2
V: TRBV5-6

DNA: TGCGCCAGCAGCTTGGCCCCGGGACAGGGTGATGGCTACACCTTC
CDR3: CASSLAPGQGDGYTF
J: TRBJ1-2
D: TRBD1
V: TRBV5-1

DNA: TGTGCCTGGAGTTACAGGGGGGACTATGGCTACACCTTC
CDR3: CAWSYRGDYGYTF
J: TRBJ1-2
D: TRBD1
V: TRBV30

DNA: TGTGCCAGCAGCTTATTTAGCGGACAAGGGACCCAGTACTTC
CDR3: CASSLFSGQGTQYF
J: TRBJ2-5
D: .
V: TRBV11-2

DNA: TGCGCCAGCAGCCAAGATAGCAGGGCAGATTTAGCTTTCTTT
CDR3: CASSQDSRADLAFF
J: TRBJ1-1
D: .
V: TRBV4-3

DNA: TGTGCCAGCTCCGACGGGAATCAGCCCCAGCATTTT
CDR3: CASSDGNQPQHF
J: TRBJ1-5
D: .
V: TRBV6-5

DNA: TGTGCCAGCAGCGCTAGCTCACAGGGTAACTATGGCTACACCTTC
CDR3: CASSASSQGNYGYTF
J: TRBJ1-2
D: .
V: TRBV6-1

DNA: TGCGCCAGCAGCGGGGGGGCGACTAGCGGGAGATCAGATACGCAGTATTTT
CDR3: CASSGGATSGRSDTQYF
J: TRBJ2-3
D: TRBD2
V: TRBV5-1